This T cell receptor beta chain was recorded in a study of early T cells in non-severe SARS-CoV-2 infection. TCRdb re-derived calls from the 5' RACE reads in MiXCR, one entry per CDR3 protein. The data contain 30,000 or so distinct CDR3 sequences, roughly 4.7% of them seen just once; the ten biggest clones take up under 6.5%. The CDR3 consists of 12 residues. V lost 5 bases to trimming and J lost 13 bases; unmatched junction nucleotides: 10. This clonotype was counted many times. What was sequenced was whole blood. V usage is TRBV12-3 or TRBV12-4 and J usage is TRBJ2-7; 8 nucleotides agree with TRBD2. The TCR originated in an adult who was a healthcare worker with PCR-confirmed SARS-CoV-2 infection or an uninfected control (not recorded which). Here the CDR3 DNA reads TGTGCCAGCAGTCCCTCTAGCGGGCTGGAATACTTC. Translating it yields CASSPSSGLEYF.